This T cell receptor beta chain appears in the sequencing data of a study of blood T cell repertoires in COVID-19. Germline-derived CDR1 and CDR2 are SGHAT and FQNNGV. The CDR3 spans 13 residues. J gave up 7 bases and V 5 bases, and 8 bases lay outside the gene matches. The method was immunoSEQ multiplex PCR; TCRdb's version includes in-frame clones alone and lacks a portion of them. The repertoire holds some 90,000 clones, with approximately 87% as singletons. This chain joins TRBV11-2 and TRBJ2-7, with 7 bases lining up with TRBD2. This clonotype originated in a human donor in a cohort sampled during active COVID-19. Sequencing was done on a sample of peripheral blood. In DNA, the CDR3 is TGTGCCAGCAGCCGGGGGGAGGGTCTGGAGCAGTACTTC. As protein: CASSRGEGLEQYF.